The entry below gives a single TCR beta chain sequence along with its context. Its antigen is still unknown. TCR alpha and TCR beta cDNA libraries carrying sample barcodes and UMIs came from 5'RACE with constant-segment primers. TCRdb re-derived calls from the 5' RACE reads in MiXCR, one entry per CDR3 protein. The table records under 400,000 distinct CDR3 sequences, 20% to 25% of them present only once. This entry is derived from a study of T-cell memory formation after mild COVID-19. Notes on the study in general: Shrinking CD4+ clones resided mostly in CM and EM, and CD8+ ones in EMRA.

The sequence was obtained from an adult woman who had mild COVID-19 (a few samples of this study predate the infection). Cell type and time point are not known. Specimen: PBMCs or a T cell subset sorted from them (not recorded which).

CDR3 nucleotide sequence: TGTGCCAGCAGCCAAGCCGGCAGGGTTTACACTGAAGCTTTCTTT. Its translation is CASSQAGRVYTEAFF. V and J are TRBV3-1 and TRBJ1-1; D may be TRBD1 (5 bases). Germline V gene sequence: CDR1 LGHDT, CDR2 YNNKEL (reference sequence). CDR3 length: 15 amino acids. Trimming pared 1 base from V and 3 bases from J, leaving 12 bases between.